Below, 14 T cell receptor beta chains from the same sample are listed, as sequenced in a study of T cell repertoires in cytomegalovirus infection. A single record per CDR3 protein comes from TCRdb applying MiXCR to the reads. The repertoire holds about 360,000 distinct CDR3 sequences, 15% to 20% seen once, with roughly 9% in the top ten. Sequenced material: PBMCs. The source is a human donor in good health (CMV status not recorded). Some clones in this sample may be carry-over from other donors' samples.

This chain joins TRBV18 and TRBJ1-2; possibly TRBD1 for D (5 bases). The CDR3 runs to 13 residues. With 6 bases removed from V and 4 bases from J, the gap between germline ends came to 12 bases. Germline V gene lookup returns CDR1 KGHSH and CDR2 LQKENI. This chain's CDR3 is CASSGLLGYGYTF. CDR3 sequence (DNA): TGTGCCAGCTCGGGACTCCTGGGCTATGGCTACACCTTC.

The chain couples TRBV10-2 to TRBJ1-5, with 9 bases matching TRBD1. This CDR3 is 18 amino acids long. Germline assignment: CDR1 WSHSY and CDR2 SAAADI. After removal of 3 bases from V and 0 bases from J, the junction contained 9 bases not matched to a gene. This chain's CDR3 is CASSDSGTGIYSNQPQHF. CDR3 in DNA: TGCGCCAGCAGTGATTCCGGGACAGGGATATATAGCAATCAGCCCCAGCATTTT.

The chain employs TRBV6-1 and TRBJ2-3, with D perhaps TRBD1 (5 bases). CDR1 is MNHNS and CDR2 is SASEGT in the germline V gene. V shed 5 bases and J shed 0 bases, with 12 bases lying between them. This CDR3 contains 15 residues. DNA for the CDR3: TGTGCCAGCAGTACCACAGGTTTTAGCACAGATACGCAGTATTTT. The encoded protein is CASSTTGFSTDTQYF.

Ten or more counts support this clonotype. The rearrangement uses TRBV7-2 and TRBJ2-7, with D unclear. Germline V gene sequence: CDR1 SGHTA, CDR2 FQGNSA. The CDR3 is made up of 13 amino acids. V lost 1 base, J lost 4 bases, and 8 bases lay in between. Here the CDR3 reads CASSLDGSYEQYF. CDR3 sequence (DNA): TGTGCCAGCAGCTTAGACGGGTCGTACGAGCAGTACTTC.

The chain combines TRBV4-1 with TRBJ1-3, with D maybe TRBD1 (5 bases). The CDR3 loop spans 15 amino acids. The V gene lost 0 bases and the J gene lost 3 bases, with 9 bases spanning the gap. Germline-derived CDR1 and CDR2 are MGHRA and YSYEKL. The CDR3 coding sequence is TGCGCCAGCAGCCAAGAGCCCAGGGATGGAAACACCATATATTTT. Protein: CASSQEPRDGNTIYF.

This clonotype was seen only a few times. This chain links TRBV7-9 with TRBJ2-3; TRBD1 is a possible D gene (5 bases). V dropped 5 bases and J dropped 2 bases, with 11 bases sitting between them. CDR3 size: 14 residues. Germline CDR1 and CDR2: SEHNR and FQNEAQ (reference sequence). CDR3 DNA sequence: TGTGCCAGCAGCGGGGCCCCGAACACAGATACGCAGTATTTT. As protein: CASSGAPNTDTQYF.

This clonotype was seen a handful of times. CDR3 sequence: CASSSPGKAANEKLFF. The CDR3 DNA reads TGTGCCAGCAGCTCACCAGGGAAGGCGGCCAATGAAAAACTGTTTTTT. The chain is built from TRBV7-6 and TRBJ1-4; possibly TRBD1 for D (5 bases). The V gene's germline CDR1 is SGHVS and CDR2 FNYEAQ. There are 16 residues in the CDR3. Between the trimmed V and J ends, which lost 4 bases and 5 bases, there was a span of 17 bases.

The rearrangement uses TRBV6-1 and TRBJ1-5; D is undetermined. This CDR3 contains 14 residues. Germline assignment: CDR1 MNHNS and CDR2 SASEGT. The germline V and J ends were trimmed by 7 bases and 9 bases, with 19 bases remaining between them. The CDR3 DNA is TGTGCCAGCACCGGTTACGACATATTAGTGCCCCAGCATTTT. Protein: CASTGYDILVPQHF.

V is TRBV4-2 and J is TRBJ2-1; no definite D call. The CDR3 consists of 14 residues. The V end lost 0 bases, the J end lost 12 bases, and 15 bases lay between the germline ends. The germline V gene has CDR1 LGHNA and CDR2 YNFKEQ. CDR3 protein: CASSQESSPGGQFF. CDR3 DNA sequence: TGTGCCAGCAGCCAAGAGTCCAGCCCGGGCGGGCAGTTCTTC.

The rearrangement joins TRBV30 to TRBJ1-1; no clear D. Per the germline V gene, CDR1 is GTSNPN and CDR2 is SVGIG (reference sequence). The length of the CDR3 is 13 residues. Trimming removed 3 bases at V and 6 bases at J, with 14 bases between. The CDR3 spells CAWRGLALSEAFF. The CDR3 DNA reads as TGTGCCTGGAGGGGTTTGGCACTTTCTGAAGCTTTCTTT.

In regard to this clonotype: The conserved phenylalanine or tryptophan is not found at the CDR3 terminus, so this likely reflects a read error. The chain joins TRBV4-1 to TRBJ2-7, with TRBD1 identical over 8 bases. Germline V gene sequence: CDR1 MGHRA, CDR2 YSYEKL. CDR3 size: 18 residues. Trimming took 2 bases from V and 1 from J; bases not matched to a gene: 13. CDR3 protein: CASSQLLVGTGQSYEQYL. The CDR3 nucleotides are TGCGCCAGCAGCCAACTTCTGGTAGGGACAGGTCAATCCTACGAGCAGTACCTC.

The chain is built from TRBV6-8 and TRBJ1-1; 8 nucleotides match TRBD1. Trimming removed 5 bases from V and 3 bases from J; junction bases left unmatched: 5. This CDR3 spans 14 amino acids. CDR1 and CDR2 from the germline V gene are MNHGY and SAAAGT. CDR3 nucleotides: TGTGCCAGCAGTCGGACAGGGTTGGACACTGAAGCTTTCTTT. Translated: CASSRTGLDTEAFF.

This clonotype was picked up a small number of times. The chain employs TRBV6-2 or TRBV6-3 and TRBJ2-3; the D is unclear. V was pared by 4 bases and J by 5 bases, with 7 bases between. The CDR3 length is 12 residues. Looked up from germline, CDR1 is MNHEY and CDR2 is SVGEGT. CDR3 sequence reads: CASSFRRDTQYF. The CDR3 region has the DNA TGTGCCAGCAGTTTCCGGCGAGATACGCAGTATTTT.

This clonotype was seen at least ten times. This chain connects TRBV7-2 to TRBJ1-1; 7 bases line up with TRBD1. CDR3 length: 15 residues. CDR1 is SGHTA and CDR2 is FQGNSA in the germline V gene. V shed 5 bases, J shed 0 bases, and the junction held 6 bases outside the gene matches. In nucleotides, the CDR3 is TGTGCCAGCAGCACAGGGGTCGGACTGAACACTGAAGCTTTCTTT. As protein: CASSTGVGLNTEAFF.